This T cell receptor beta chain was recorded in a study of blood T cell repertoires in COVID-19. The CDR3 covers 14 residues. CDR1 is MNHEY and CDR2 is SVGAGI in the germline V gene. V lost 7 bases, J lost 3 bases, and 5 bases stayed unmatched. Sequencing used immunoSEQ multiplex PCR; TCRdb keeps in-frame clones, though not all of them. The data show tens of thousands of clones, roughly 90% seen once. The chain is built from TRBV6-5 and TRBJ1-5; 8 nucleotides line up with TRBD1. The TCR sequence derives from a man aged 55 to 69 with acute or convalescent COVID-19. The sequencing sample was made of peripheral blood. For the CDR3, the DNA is TGTGCCAGCAAACCGACAGGGGACAATCAGCCCCAGCATTTT. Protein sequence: CASKPTGDNQPQHF.